The rows below give T cell receptor beta chains drawn from one sample of a study of blood T cell repertoires in COVID-19. The table came from immunoSEQ multiplex PCR; TCRdb's copy has only in-frame clones and leaves some out. Among 200,000 to 300,000 clones, about 89% were seen once, and the ten largest hold around 1.5%. The specimen was peripheral blood. These receptor sequences come from a woman aged 55 to 70 who had recovered from COVID-19. Both conserved end residues are part of each CDR3. Fields, in order: clone size, J gene, V gene, D gene, CDR3 protein, CDR3 DNA. The D gene is left open where the match is weak. Clone size is not always given. Where it is, it says once, few, many or a class for expanded clones.

few TRBJ2-7 TRBV20-1 TRBD2 CSASILAGARYEQYF TGCAGTGCTAGTATACTAGCGGGGGCCCGTTACGAGCAGTACTTC
- TRBJ1-3 TRBV29-1 - CSVEMGGPGNTIYF TGCAGCGTTGAAATGGGGGGGCCTGGAAACACCATATATTTT
- TRBJ1-3 TRBV14 - CASSQDYRENTIYF TGTGCCAGCAGCCAAGACTACAGGGAAAACACCATATATTTT
- TRBJ2-1 TRBV27 TRBD2 CASSRGGYPRDEQFF TGTGCCAGCAGCCGGGGAGGGTACCCGCGGGATGAGCAGTTCTTC
- TRBJ1-2 TRBV12-3/TRBV12-4 - CASKYGGNYGYTF TGTGCCAGCAAATACGGGGGGAACTATGGCTACACCTTC
- TRBJ2-3 TRBV18 - CASSPSADTQYF TGTGCCAGCTCACCGTCTGCAGATACGCAGTATTTT
- TRBJ1-5 TRBV9 TRBD1 CASSVAGTGNQPQHF TGTGCCAGCAGCGTAGCGGGGACAGGGAATCAGCCCCAGCATTTT
few TRBJ1-6 TRBV6-2/TRBV6-3 TRBD1 CASSRDSPSPLHF TGTGCCAGCAGTCGGGACAGTCCTTCACCCCTCCACTTT
- TRBJ2-6 TRBV20-1 - CSASSSGANVLTF TGCAGTGCTAGTAGCTCCGGGGCCAACGTCCTGACTTTC
- TRBJ2-1 TRBV16 - CASSQPGSNEQFF TGTGCCAGCAGCCAACCAGGGTCGAATGAGCAGTTCTTC
- TRBJ2-5 TRBV5-4 TRBD2 CASSLAGGKETQYF TGTGCCAGCAGTCTAGCGGGGGGAAAAGAGACCCAGTACTTC
once TRBJ2-7 TRBV7-9 TRBD1 CASSLQPGQPSYEQYF TGTGCCAGCAGCCTACAACCGGGACAGCCCTCCTACGAGCAGTACTTC
once TRBJ1-5 TRBV27 TRBD1 CASRPTGGIQPQHF TGTGCCAGCAGGCCCACAGGGGGTATTCAGCCCCAGCATTTT
- TRBJ2-2 TRBV9 TRBD2 CASSYGLAGNAGELFF TGTGCCAGCAGCTACGGACTAGCGGGGAACGCCGGGGAGCTGTTTTTT
- TRBJ1-2 TRBV3-1/TRBV3-2 - CASSQDLGRGYTF TGTGCCAGCAGCCAAGATCTGGGCAGAGGCTACACCTTC
- TRBJ1-1 TRBV4-3 TRBD1 CASSLRDRSTEAFF TGCGCCAGCAGCCTCAGGGACAGGTCCACTGAAGCTTTCTTT
- TRBJ1-2 TRBV28 - CASSLRGRYYGYTF TGTGCCAGCAGTTTAAGGGGGAGATACTATGGCTACACCTTC
- TRBJ1-5 TRBV9 - CASSVGGDPSFPQHF TGTGCCAGCAGCGTAGGAGGTGACCCGAGTTTTCCCCAGCATTTT
- TRBJ1-4 TRBV2 - CASSEGTVNEKLFF TGTGCCAGCAGTGAAGGGACAGTTAATGAAAAACTGTTTTTT
few TRBJ2-3 TRBV27 - CASSRGLEGGDTQYF TGTGCCAGCAGTCGGGGACTGGAGGGAGGAGATACGCAGTATTTT
- TRBJ1-2 TRBV7-2 - CASSASTGPLGYTF TGTGCCAGCAGCGCGTCCACGGGTCCACTGGGCTACACCTTC
- TRBJ1-1 TRBV5-6 - CASSLDVTGEAFF TGTGCCAGCAGCTTGGATGTAACGGGTGAAGCTTTCTTT